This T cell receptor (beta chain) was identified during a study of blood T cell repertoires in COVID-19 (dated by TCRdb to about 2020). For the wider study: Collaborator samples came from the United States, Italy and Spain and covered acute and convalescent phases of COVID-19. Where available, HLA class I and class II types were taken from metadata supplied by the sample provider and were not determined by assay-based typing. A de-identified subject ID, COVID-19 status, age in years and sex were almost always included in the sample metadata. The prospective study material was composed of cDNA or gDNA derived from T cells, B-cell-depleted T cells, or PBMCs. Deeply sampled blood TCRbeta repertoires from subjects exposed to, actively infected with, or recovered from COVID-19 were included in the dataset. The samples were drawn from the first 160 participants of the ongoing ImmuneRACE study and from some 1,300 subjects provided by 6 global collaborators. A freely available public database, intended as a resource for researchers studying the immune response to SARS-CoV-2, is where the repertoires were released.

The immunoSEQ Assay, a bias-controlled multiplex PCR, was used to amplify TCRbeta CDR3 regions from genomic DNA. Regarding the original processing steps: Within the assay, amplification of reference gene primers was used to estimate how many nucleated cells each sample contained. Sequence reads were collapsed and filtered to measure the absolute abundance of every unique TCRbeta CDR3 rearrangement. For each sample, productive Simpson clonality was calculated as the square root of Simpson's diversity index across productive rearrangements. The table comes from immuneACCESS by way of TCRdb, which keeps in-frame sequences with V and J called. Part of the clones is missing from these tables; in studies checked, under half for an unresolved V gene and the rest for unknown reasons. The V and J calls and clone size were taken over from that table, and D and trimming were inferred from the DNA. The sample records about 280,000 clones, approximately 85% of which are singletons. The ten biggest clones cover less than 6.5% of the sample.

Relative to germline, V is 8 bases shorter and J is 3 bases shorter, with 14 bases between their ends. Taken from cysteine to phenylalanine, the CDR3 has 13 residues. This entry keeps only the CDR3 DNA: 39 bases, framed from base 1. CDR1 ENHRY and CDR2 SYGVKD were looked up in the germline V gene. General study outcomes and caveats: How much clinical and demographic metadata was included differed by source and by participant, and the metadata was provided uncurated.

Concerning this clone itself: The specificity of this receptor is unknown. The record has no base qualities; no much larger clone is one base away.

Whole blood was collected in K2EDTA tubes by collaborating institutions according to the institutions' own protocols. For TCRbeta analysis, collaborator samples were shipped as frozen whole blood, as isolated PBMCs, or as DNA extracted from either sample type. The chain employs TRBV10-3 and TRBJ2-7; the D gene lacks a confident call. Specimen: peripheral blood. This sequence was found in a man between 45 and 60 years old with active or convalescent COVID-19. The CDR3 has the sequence CAISPVGYYEQYF. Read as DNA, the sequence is TGTGCCATCTCGCCGGTCGGTTACTACGAGCAGTACTTC.